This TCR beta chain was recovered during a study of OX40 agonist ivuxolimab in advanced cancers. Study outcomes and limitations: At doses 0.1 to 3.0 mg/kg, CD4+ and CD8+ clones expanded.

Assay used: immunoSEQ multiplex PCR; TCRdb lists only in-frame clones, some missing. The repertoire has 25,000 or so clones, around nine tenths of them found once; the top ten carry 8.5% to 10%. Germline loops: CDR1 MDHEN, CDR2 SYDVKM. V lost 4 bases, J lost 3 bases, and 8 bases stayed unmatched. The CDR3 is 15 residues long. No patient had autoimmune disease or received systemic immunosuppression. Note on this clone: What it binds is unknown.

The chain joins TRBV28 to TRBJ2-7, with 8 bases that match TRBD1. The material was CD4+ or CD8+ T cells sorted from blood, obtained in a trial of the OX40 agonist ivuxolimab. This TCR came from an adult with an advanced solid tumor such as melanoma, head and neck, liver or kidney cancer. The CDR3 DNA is TGTGCCAGCAGTTCCCCGGGACAGGAGTTCTACGAGCAGTACTTC. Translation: CASSSPGQEFYEQYF.